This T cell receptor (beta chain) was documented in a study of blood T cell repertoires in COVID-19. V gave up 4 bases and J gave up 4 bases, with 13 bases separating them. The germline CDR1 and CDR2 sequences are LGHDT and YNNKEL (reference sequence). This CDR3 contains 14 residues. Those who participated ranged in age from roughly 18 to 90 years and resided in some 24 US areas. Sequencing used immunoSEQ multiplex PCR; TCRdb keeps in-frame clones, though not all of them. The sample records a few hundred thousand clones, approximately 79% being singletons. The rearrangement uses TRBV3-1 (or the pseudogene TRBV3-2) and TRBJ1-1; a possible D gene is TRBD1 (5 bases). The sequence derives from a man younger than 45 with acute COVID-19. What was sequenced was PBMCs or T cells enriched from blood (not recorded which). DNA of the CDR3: TGTGCCAGCAGCCCTACCGGGGGTACCACTGAAGCTTTCTTT. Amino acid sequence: CASSPTGGTTEAFF.